These 21 T cell receptor beta chains came from one sample sequenced in a study of T cell responses to AZD1222 COVID-19 vaccine. The table came from immunoSEQ multiplex PCR; TCRdb's copy has only in-frame clones and leaves some out. This sample has about 150,000 clones, with around 88% found just once. The sequences come from peripheral blood, collected on day 0 of AZD1222 vaccination. These receptors were collected from an adult in good health.

This chain connects TRBV2 to TRBJ2-1; D may be TRBD2 (6 bases). CDR1 is SNHLY, CDR2 FYNNEI, per germline. The CDR3 is made up of 13 amino acids. V was trimmed by 8 bases and J by 9 bases, leaving 17 bases between them. The CDR3 loop reads CASGRDFIAEQFF. DNA of the CDR3: TGTGCCAGCGGGCGGGACTTTATCGCTGAGCAGTTCTTC.

This rearrangement joins TRBV18 to TRBJ1-6; D is unresolved. The germline V gene has CDR1 KGHSH and CDR2 LQKENI. V lost 3 bases and J 7 bases, leaving 4 bases between the germline ends. This CDR3 has 12 amino acids. The CDR3 here is CASSPINSPLHF. The CDR3 DNA reads TGTGCCAGCTCACCGATCAATTCACCCCTCCACTTT. Looking up the rest from reference TRBV18 and TRBJ1-6 gives the full variable domain: NAGVMQNPRHLVRRRGQEARLRCSPMKGHSHVYWYRQLPEEGLKFMVYLQKENIIDESGMPKERFSAEFPKEGPSILRIQQVVRGDSAAYFCASSPINSPLHFGNGTRLTVT.

The V call is TRBV5-1, the J call TRBJ1-6; 8 nucleotides align to TRBD1. Germline V gene sequence: CDR1 SGHRS, CDR2 YFSETQ. The CDR3 is made up of 15 amino acids. The V gene end was trimmed by 0 bases and the J gene end by 10 bases; junction bases not matched to a gene: 6. The chain's CDR3 is CASSLADRGGSPLHF. For the CDR3, the DNA is TGCGCCAGCAGCTTGGCCGACAGGGGAGGCTCACCCCTCCACTTT. The full variable domain, completed using reference TRBV5-1 and TRBJ1-6, is KAGVTQTPRYLIKTRGQQVTLSCSPISGHRSVSWYQQTPGQGLQFLFEYFSETQRNKGNFPGRFSGRQFSNSRSEMNVSTLELGDSALYLCASSLADRGGSPLHFGNGTRLTVT.

The J gene is TRBJ1-2, the V gene TRBV3-1 (or the pseudogene TRBV3-2); TRBD1 agrees at 9 bases. This CDR3 is 14 amino acids long. CDR1 and CDR2 (germline): LGHDT, YNNKEL (reference sequence). The J segment lost 1 base and the V segment lost 4 bases, leaving 1 base of the junction unmatched. CDR3 DNA sequence: TGTGCCAGCAGCCGGACAGGGGTTAACTATGGCTACACCTTC. This gives the protein CASSRTGVNYGYTF.

The J gene is TRBJ1-2, the V gene TRBV27; D uncertain. The CDR3 contains 16 residues. V lost 3 bases to trimming and J lost 0 bases, with 14 bases between them. CDR1 MNHEY and CDR2 SMNVEV come from the germline V gene (reference sequence). For the CDR3, the DNA is TGTGCCAGCAGTTTCGTGGGGAGGAGTACTAACTATGGCTACACCTTC. As protein: CASSFVGRSTNYGYTF.

The chain combines TRBV5-6 with TRBJ1-2; D possibly corresponds to TRBD1 (6 bases). The V gene lost 4 bases and the J gene lost 8 bases, with 21 bases spanning the gap. Germline CDR1 reads SGHDT; CDR2 reads YYEEEE. The length of the CDR3 is 15 residues. CDR3 in amino acids: CASSPKRDNKIGYTF. CDR3 coding DNA: TGTGCCAGCAGCCCCAAAAGGGACAATAAAATAGGCTACACCTTC. The variable domain in full, with the rest retrieved from reference TRBV5-6 and TRBJ1-2, is DAGVTQSPTHLIKTRGQQVTLRCSPKSGHDTVSWYQQALGQGPQFIFQYYEEEERQRGNFPDRFSGHQFPNYSSELNVNALLLGDSALYLCASSPKRDNKIGYTFGSGTRLTVV.

The chain has TRBV18 and TRBJ2-5; D might be TRBD1 (5 bases). V was pared by 0 bases and J by 5 bases, with 10 bases between. The CDR3 loop spans 14 amino acids. The germline gives CDR1 KGHSH, CDR2 LQKENI. The CDR3 nucleotides are TGTGCCAGCTCACCACCGGGGCAGATGGAGACCCAGTACTTC. Protein sequence: CASSPPGQMETQYF.

Here the CDR3 DNA reads TGTGCCAGCAGCTCCGACAGTTTGGAGCGAGGCTACACCTTC. Translating gives CASSSDSLERGYTF. The rearrangement uses TRBV11-2 and TRBJ1-2; D possibly corresponds to TRBD1 (5 bases). V was clipped by 4 bases and J by 8 bases, with 17 bases between them. Germline V lookup: CDR1 SGHAT, CDR2 FQNNGV. CDR3 length equals 14 residues.

In nucleotides, the CDR3 is TGTGCCAGCAGCCACCGCTCCAGCACAGATACGCAGTATTTT. Translated, it gives CASSHRSSTDTQYF. The J gene is TRBJ2-3, the V gene TRBV3-1 (or the pseudogene TRBV3-2); D gene uncertain. Germline lookup yields CDR1 LGHDT and CDR2 YNNKEL (reference sequence). V was pared by 3 bases and J by 0 bases, with 7 bases between. The CDR3 is 14 amino acids.

This sequence joins TRBV3-1 (or the pseudogene TRBV3-2) and TRBJ1-2; D gene unclear. Trimming took 0 bases from V and 4 from J, leaving 15 bases between them. The CDR3 length is 16 residues. The germline gives CDR1 LGHDT, CDR2 YNNKEL (reference sequence). The chain's CDR3 is CASSQDSQRRLYGYTF. In nucleotides, the CDR3 is TGTGCCAGCAGCCAAGATTCGCAACGCCGCCTCTATGGCTACACCTTC.

The chain is built from TRBV11-2 and TRBJ1-3, with D possibly TRBD1 on 6 matching bases. Per germline, CDR1 SGHAT and CDR2 FQNNGV. The V and J ends lost 1 base and 5 bases respectively, with 12 bases between them. The CDR3 sequence is 15 residues long. Here the CDR3 DNA reads TGTGCCAGCAGCTTAGTTGGGGGCGAACGAAACACCATATATTTT. It encodes CASSLVGGERNTIYF.

This rearrangement joins TRBV20-1 to TRBJ2-7, with unresolved D. The germline CDR1 and CDR2 sequences are DFQATT and SNEGSKA (reference sequence). Trimming stripped 3 bases from V and 4 bases from J, with 7 bases between. CDR3 size: 11 residues. The CDR3 here is CSASWGYEQYF. Written as DNA, the CDR3 is TGCAGTGCTAGTTGGGGATACGAGCAGTACTTC.

This chain uses TRBV5-4 with TRBJ2-1, with 11 bases aligning to TRBD1. There are 15 residues in the CDR3. From germline, CDR1 is SGHNT and CDR2 YYREEE (reference sequence). Trimming removed 3 bases from V and 8 bases from J; junction bases left unmatched: 7. Here the CDR3 reads CASSYGQGALYEQFF. The CDR3 nucleotides are TGTGCCAGCAGCTACGGACAGGGGGCTTTGTATGAGCAGTTCTTC.

This clone has just a few counts. The V and J genes are TRBV3-1 (or the pseudogene TRBV3-2) and TRBJ2-1; tentatively, D is TRBD1 or TRBD2 (5 bases each). The V gene's germline CDR1 is LGHDT and CDR2 YNNKEL (reference sequence). The CDR3 extends over 19 amino acids. The V end was cut by 2 bases, the J end by 5 bases, with 25 bases between. CDR3 bases: TGTGCCAGCAGCCAACTCTCCCGGACTTCCGGGACGGCAAACAATGAGCAGTTCTTC. Residues: CASSQLSRTSGTANNEQFF.

The chain is built from TRBV28 and TRBJ1-3; D remains ambiguous. The CDR3 covers 16 residues. CDR1 MDHEN and CDR2 SYDVKM come from the germline V gene. The ends were cut back, 1 base at V and 1 base at J, with 11 bases in the middle. The CDR3 DNA is TGTGCCAGCAGTTTATCTGCAGGACTTTCTGGAAACACCATATATTTT. It specifies CASSLSAGLSGNTIYF.

This clone was observed a few times. J is TRBJ1-6 and V is TRBV4-2; tentative D call: TRBD1 (6 bases). CDR1 is LGHNA, CDR2 YNFKEQ, per germline. With 0 bases removed from V and 7 bases from J, the gap between germline ends came to 13 bases. The CDR3 consists of 16 residues. This CDR3 reads CASSQDPAGVNSPLHF. CDR3 coding DNA: TGTGCCAGCAGCCAAGATCCGGCAGGGGTAAATTCACCCCTCCACTTT.

This chain uses TRBV4-2 with TRBJ1-3; D not resolved. The germline V gene has CDR1 LGHNA and CDR2 YNFKEQ. The CDR3 is 17 amino acids. V was cut by 0 bases and J by 0 bases, with 12 bases left in between. The CDR3 DNA reads as TGTGCCAGCAGCCAAGATTGGCAGGCCGCCTCTGGAAACACCATATATTTT. This encodes CASSQDWQAASGNTIYF.

The V and J genes are TRBV14 and TRBJ1-2; 9 nucleotides match TRBD1. CDR3 size: 15 residues. Germline CDR1 is SGHDN and CDR2 is FVKESK. Losses at the gene ends were 2 bases for V and 4 bases for J; bases not matched to a gene: 5. The CDR3 DNA reads TGTGCCAGCAGCCAATCGACAGGGGGTGCCTATGGCTACACCTTC. Translated: CASSQSTGGAYGYTF.

The genes are TRBV19 and TRBJ2-2; either TRBD1 or TRBD2 may fit D (6 bases each). Germline V gives CDR1 LNHDA, CDR2 SQIVND (reference sequence). Trimming cost V 3 bases and J 2 bases, with 16 bases left between them. The CDR3 extends over 17 amino acids. Here the CDR3 DNA reads TGTGCCAGTAGTATGGGGCCTACGGGGGCAAACACCGGGGAGCTGTTTTTT. Translating it yields CASSMGPTGANTGELFF.

The chain carries TRBV28 and TRBJ2-3; 7 nucleotides match TRBD2. V dropped 8 bases and J dropped 5; count of bases not matched to a gene: 7. Germline CDR1 is MDHEN and CDR2 is SYDVKM. This CDR3 contains 13 residues. Here the CDR3 reads CASQSWGGDTQYF. CDR3 nucleotide sequence: TGTGCCAGCCAATCGTGGGGGGGAGATACGCAGTATTTT.

The genes are TRBV5-1 and TRBJ1-6; unclear D gene. CDR1 is SGHRS, CDR2 YFSETQ, per germline. The CDR3 runs to 15 residues. V was clipped by 0 bases and J by 7 bases, with 11 bases between them. CDR3 in DNA: TGCGCCAGCAGCTTGGAGAACAGTAGGAATTCACCCCTCCACTTT. It is translated as CASSLENSRNSPLHF.